The text below deals with one T cell receptor beta chain. HIV-negative, healthy adults without recent acute infections or vaccinations were the donors. This sample stems from a study of shared clonotypes between healthy human individuals. Sequencing was performed on unsorted PBMC DNA using ten immunoSEQ deep assay plates. The repertoire was sequenced with immunoSEQ multiplex PCR; TCRdb's copy has only in-frame clones and lacks some. The sample consists of some 450,000 clones, roughly 80% of them appearing once. Trimming stripped 5 bases from V and 8 bases from J, with 15 bases between. This CDR3 spans 13 amino acids. The germline V gene has CDR1 LNHDA and CDR2 SQIVND (reference sequence).

The sequenced sample was PBMCs. This sequence joins TRBV19 and TRBJ1-1; D might be TRBD1 (5 bases). This receptor was taken from a woman aged 40 to 55 in good health. Some clones in this sample may be carry-over from other donors' samples. The CDR3 sequence: CASSPRRRGEAFF. The CDR3 nucleotides read TGTGCCAGTAGTCCCCGTCGCCGGGGCGAAGCTTTCTTT.